Sequencing of this T cell receptor beta chain was carried out in a study of identical twins. General study findings and limits: Analyses based on zero insertions could be partly confounded by invariant MAIT and iNKT cells. Conclusions rested on cross-sectional statistics rather than following the same donors. Out-of-frame alpha sequences common to twins exhibited an excess of low generation probability.

The trim removed 5 bases at V and 5 bases at J, leaving 9 bases unmatched. This CDR3 spans 15 amino acids. CDR1 and CDR2 (germline): DFQATT, SNEGSKA (reference sequence). This clonotype was seen only a few times. The antigen is unknown. The authors used template switching to add a universal primer site and gave cDNA unique molecular identifiers. MiXCR was run by TCRdb on the 5' RACE reads, yielding one entry per CDR3 protein. Among 350,000 to 500,000 distinct CDR3 sequences listed, around 20% were seen once. Sample: naive T cells sorted from blood. This chain uses TRBV20-1 with TRBJ2-1, with 10 positions matching TRBD2. This clonotype was sampled from a man over 45 in good health. The CDR3 DNA is TGCAGTGCTCGACCCCGAGGACTAGCGGACAATGAGCAGTTCTTC. It encodes CSARPRGLADNEQFF.